The clone carrying this T cell receptor (beta chain) was detected a few times. The antigen is unknown. The source of the sample is a study of T cell repertoires in cytomegalovirus infection. Overall study: Both recently identified HLA-C-restricted and well-studied HLA-B-restricted CMV epitopes were used in the study. Evidence of both CMV infection and a matching HLA type came from public TCR beta signatures.

General study points: Ex vivo, HLA-C-restricted CMV-specific TCR beta clonotypes prevailed over the rest of the response. The cumulative frequency of public TCR beta families identified carriers of CMV plus the relevant HLA.

Via MiXCR, TCRdb re-called the reads, giving one row per CDR3 protein. The sample yields approximately 150,000 distinct CDR3 sequences, roughly 22% seen once. The CDR3 runs 15 residues. Unmatched junction bases numbered 13, after V lost 6 bases and J lost 6 bases. The V call is TRBV12-3 or TRBV12-4, the J call TRBJ1-2; the match to TRBD1 covers 7 bases. The source was CD8+ T cells from cultured PBMCs, collected from culture after CMV antigen stimulation. This clonotype originated in a human donor in good health (CMV status not recorded). Some clones in this sample may be carry-over from other donors' samples. The CDR3 sequence is CASSLWAGQTNGYTF. CDR3 coding DNA: TGTGCCAGCAGCCTGTGGGCGGGACAGACAAATGGCTACACCTTC.